The subject of this entry is one T cell receptor beta chain. This record comes from a study of long-term antiretroviral therapy in people with HIV. Trimming took 6 bases from V and 12 from J; bases not matched to a gene: 8. This CDR3 comprises 14 residues. Germline CDR1 and CDR2: MNHEY and SVGAGI. immunoSEQ v3.0 was run at survey level. Here immunoSEQ multiplex PCR was the method, and the copy in TCRdb shows in-frame clones only, minus some. Of some 25,000 clones in the sample, roughly 83% were seen once. This specimen was unsorted PBMCs, taken 0.7 years before starting antiretroviral therapy. V and J are TRBV6-5 and TRBJ1-6; 10 bases match TRBD1. The origin of this receptor is a young man with HIV. The CDR3 nucleotides read TGTGCCAGCAGACCTCGGGGACAGGGGCGACCCCTCCACTTT. Amino acid sequence: CASRPRGQGRPLHF.